The following is a T cell receptor (beta chain) sequence with its context. This sample was included in a study of blood T cell repertoires in COVID-19. The germline gives CDR1 LNHDA, CDR2 SQIVND (reference sequence). This CDR3 contains 12 residues. The method was immunoSEQ multiplex PCR; TCRdb's version includes in-frame clones alone and lacks a portion of them. This sample has approximately 79,000 clones; around 80% occur once, and the top ten carry over 10%. The sequencing input was peripheral blood. The receptor's source is a middle-aged man with COVID-19, enrolled during active disease. The gene calls are TRBV19 and TRBJ1-1; tentative D call: TRBD1 (6 bases). CDR3: CATGHLNTEAFF. The CDR3 DNA follows: TGTGCTACGGGACACCTGAACACTGAAGCTTTCTTT.